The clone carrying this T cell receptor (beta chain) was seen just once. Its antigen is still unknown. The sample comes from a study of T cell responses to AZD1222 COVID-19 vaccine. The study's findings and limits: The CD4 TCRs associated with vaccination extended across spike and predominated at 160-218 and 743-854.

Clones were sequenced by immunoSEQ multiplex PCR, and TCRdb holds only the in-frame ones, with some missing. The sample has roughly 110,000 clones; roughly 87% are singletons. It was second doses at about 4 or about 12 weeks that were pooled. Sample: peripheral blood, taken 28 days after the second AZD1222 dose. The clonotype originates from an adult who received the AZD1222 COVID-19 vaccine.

CDR3 bases: TGTGCCAGCAGCCAAGAAGGGCGTGGAGGTAATGAAAAACTGTTTTTT. This gives the protein CASSQEGRGGNEKLFF. The chain carries TRBV14 and TRBJ1-4; D is uncertain. This CDR3 has 16 residues. Germline-derived CDR1 and CDR2 are SGHDN and FVKESK. Deletions cut 0 bases from V and 4 bases from J, with 12 bases between.